The 6 T cell receptor beta chains listed next were all sequenced from one sample in a study of response to subunit inactivated influenza vaccine. MiXCR was run by TCRdb on the RT-PCR reads, yielding one entry per CDR3 protein. The top ten hold 10% of the sample, which has around 750,000 distinct CDR3 sequences, about 20% seen once. Sequencing was performed on PBMCs from blood, taken approximately 5 days after vaccination. These TCRs come from a man over 45 who received an inactivated influenza vaccine.

This clonotype was found a few times. The rearrangement links TRBV7-8 to TRBJ2-6; no clear D gene. Germline V gives CDR1 SGHVS, CDR2 FQNEAQ. V lost 3 bases, J lost 0 bases, and 9 bases lay in between. This CDR3 region has 16 residues. CDR3: CASSFRVISGANVLTF. The CDR3 coding sequence is TGTGCCAGCAGCTTTAGGGTGATCTCTGGGGCCAACGTCCTGACTTTC.

The genes are TRBV5-5 and TRBJ1-1; D gene uncertain. V lost 1 base, J lost 0 bases, and 13 bases lay in between. The CDR3 loop spans 16 amino acids. Germline values: CDR1 SGHKS, CDR2 YYEKEE (reference sequence). The CDR3 here is CASSLPQIGLNTEAFF. CDR3 sequence (DNA): TGTGCCAGCAGCTTGCCCCAGATAGGATTGAACACTGAAGCTTTCTTT. The full variable domain, its missing parts supplied by reference TRBV5-5 and TRBJ1-1, is DAGVTQSPTHLIKTRGQQVTLRCSPISGHKSVSWYQQVLGQGPQFIFQYYEKEERGRGNFPDRFSARQFPNYSSELNVNALLLGDSALYLCASSLPQIGLNTEAFFGQGTRLTVV.

This clonotype occurred many times. The chain combines TRBV29-1 with TRBJ2-1; tentatively, D is TRBD2 (5 bases). CDR3 length: 11 amino acids. The germline gives CDR1 SQVTM, CDR2 ANQGSEA. V lost 6 bases and J 8 bases, leaving 11 bases between the germline ends. CDR3 DNA sequence: TGCAGCGTGGGGAACGGGGATGAGCAGTTCTTC. It is translated as CSVGNGDEQFF.

CDR3 DNA: TGCGCCAGCAGCCAAAAGTCCAGGGACTCTGGAAACACCATATATTTT. It translates to CASSQKSRDSGNTIYF. The V and J genes are TRBV5-1 and TRBJ1-3, with D perhaps matching TRBD1 (5 bases). Germline-derived CDR1 and CDR2 are SGHRS and YFSETQ. CDR3 length equals 16 residues. The ends were cut back, 4 bases at V and 0 bases at J, with 14 bases in the middle.

This clonotype was seen at least ten times. The rearrangement uses TRBV24-1 and TRBJ2-1; D tentatively reads TRBD1 or TRBD2 (5 bases each). Germline CDR1 and CDR2: KGHDR and SFDVKD. The CDR3 length is 16 residues. V lost 4 bases to trimming and J lost 0 bases, with 12 bases between them. Here the CDR3 reads CATSEADGGSYNEQFF. The CDR3 region has the DNA TGTGCCACCAGTGAGGCGGATGGGGGCTCCTACAATGAGCAGTTCTTC.

This clonotype was picked up a small number of times. The chain uses TRBV29-1 and TRBJ1-1; D remains ambiguous. Trimming stripped 5 bases from V and 8 bases from J, with 9 bases between. Per germline, CDR1 SQVTM and CDR2 ANQGSEA. CDR3 length: 10 residues. CDR3 residues: CSVLDGEAFF. CDR3 sequence (DNA): TGCAGCGTTCTGGATGGGGAAGCTTTCTTT.